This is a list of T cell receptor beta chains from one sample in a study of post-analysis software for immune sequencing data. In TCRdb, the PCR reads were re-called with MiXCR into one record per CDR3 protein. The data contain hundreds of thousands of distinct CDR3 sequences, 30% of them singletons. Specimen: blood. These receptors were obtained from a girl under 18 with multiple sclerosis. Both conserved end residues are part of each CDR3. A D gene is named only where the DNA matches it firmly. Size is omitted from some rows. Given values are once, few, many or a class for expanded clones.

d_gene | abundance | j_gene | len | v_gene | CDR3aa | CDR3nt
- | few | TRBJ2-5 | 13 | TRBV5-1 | CASGRGSQETQYF | TGCGCCAGCGGTAGGGGGTCCCAAGAGACCCAGTACTTC
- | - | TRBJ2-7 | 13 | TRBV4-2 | CASSQDPGLEQYF | TGTGCCAGCAGCCAAGACCCCGGGCTCGAGCAGTACTTC
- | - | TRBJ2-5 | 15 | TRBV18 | CASSPMTALQETQYF | TGTGCCAGCTCACCAATGACAGCTCTTCAAGAGACCCAGTACTTC
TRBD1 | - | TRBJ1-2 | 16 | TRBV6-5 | CASSKGQWGGGNGYTF | TGTGCCAGCAGTAAGGGACAGTGGGGAGGTGGGAATGGCTACACCTTC
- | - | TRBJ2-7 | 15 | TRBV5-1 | CASSLTGTAATEQYF | TGCGCCAGCAGCTTGACCGGGACCGCGGCAACCGAGCAGTACTTC
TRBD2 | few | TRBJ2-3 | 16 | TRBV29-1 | CSVDPGLADLGDTQYF | TGCAGCGTTGACCCGGGACTAGCGGATTTGGGAGATACGCAGTATTTT
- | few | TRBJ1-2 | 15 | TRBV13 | CASSYRGGGYYGYTF | TGTGCCAGCAGCTACCGGGGAGGGGGTTACTATGGCTACACCTTC
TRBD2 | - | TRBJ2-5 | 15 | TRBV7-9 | CASSIVAGDAETQYF | TGTGCCAGCAGCATAGTAGCGGGAGATGCAGAGACCCAGTACTTC
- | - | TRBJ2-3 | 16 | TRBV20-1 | CSARVARGLRTDTQYF | TGCAGTGCTAGAGTAGCCAGGGGACTTCGCACAGATACGCAGTATTTT
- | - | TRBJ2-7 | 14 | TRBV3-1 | CASSPVGWPYEQYF | TGTGCCAGCAGCCCCGTTGGGTGGCCCTACGAGCAGTACTTC
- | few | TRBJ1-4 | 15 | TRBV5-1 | CASSPVGGGNEKLFF | TGCGCCAGCAGCCCCGTCGGGGGGGGTAATGAAAAACTGTTTTTT
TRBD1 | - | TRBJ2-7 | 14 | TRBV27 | CASGTGVASHEQYF | TGTGCCAGCGGAACAGGGGTGGCTAGCCACGAGCAGTACTTC
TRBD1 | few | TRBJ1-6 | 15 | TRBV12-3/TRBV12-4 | CASSPTGGGNSPLHF | TGTGCCAGCAGTCCTACAGGGGGAGGGAATTCACCCCTCCACTTT
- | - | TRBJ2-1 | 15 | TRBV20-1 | CSVILTDSSYNEQFF | TGCAGTGTAATTCTTACAGATTCCTCCTACAATGAGCAGTTCTTC
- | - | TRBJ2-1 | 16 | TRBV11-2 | CASSLVPLAVNNEQFF | TGTGCCAGCAGCTTAGTTCCCTTAGCGGTTAACAATGAGCAGTTCTTC
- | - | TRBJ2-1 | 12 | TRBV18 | CASSPGTNEQFF | TGTGCCAGCTCACCAGGTACTAATGAGCAGTTCTTC
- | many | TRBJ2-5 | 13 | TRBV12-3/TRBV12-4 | CASSYQGWETQYF | TGTGCCAGCAGCTACCAGGGGTGGGAGACCCAGTACTTC